Presented here are 9 T cell receptor beta chains from one specimen sequenced in a study of Graves' ophthalmopathy and Graves' hyperthyroidism. Investigators amplified TCR beta CDR3 regions from RNA transcripts. A first-round RT-PCR used HTBI primers, followed by a second-round multiplex PCR. TCRdb independently ran MiXCR on the multiplex PCR reads; one entry per CDR3 protein. The sample has 500,000 to 800,000 distinct CDR3 sequences; about 38% are singletons. Sequencing was done on a sample of peripheral blood. Receptors originate from an adult man with Graves' ophthalmopathy.

A note on this clonotype: A single base separates this from a much larger clone, so it may be a read error. This rearrangement joins TRBV19 to TRBJ1-5, with TRBD1 identical over 7 bases. The CDR3 contains 16 residues. Germline loops: CDR1 LNHDA, CDR2 SQIVND (reference sequence). CDR3 region: CASSIRDSYSNQLQHF. The CDR3, as DNA: TGTGCCAGTAGTATAAGGGACAGTTATAGCAATCAGCTCCAGCATTTT. Supplemented by reference TRBV19 and TRBJ1-5, the full variable domain reads DGGITQSPKYLFRKEGQNVTLSCEQNLNHDAMYWYRQDPGQGLRLIYYSQIVNDFQKGDIAEGYSVSREKKESFPLTVTSAQKNPTAFYLCASSIRDSYSNQLQHFGDGTRLSIL.

There are many counts of this clonotype. V is TRBV5-6 and J is TRBJ1-6; D unclear. The CDR3 contains 15 residues. Germline assignment: CDR1 SGHDT and CDR2 YYEEEE. V shed 3 bases and J shed 6 bases, with 13 bases lying between them. CDR3 residues: CASSYLNRGNSPLHF. CDR3 in DNA: TGTGCCAGCAGCTACCTGAACCGCGGTAATTCACCCCTCCACTTT.

This clonotype has at least ten counts. The chain combines TRBV29-1 with TRBJ2-1; 9 positions match TRBD1. The CDR3 has 14 amino acids. The trim removed 3 bases at V and 4 bases at J, leaving 4 bases unmatched. The germline V gene has CDR1 SQVTM and CDR2 ANQGSEA. DNA of the CDR3: TGCAGCGTTGAGGGACAGGGTTCGTACAATGAGCAGTTCTTC. This sequence encodes CSVEGQGSYNEQFF.

This sequence joins TRBV2 and TRBJ2-2, with D unclear. The CDR3 spans 16 residues. The germline CDR1 and CDR2 sequences are SNHLY and FYNNEI. Trimming cost V 6 bases and J 0 bases, with 14 bases left between them. The CDR3 nucleotides read TGTGCCAGCAGGGGCCGAGGAACGACGAACACCGGGGAGCTGTTTTTT. Amino acids: CASRGRGTTNTGELFF.

This sequence joins TRBV3-1 and TRBJ2-7, with a possible D match to TRBD2 (6 bases). Germline CDR1 reads LGHDT; CDR2 reads YNNKEL (reference sequence). This CDR3 has 13 residues. The ends were cut back, 5 bases at V and 6 bases at J, with 14 bases in the middle. CDR3 residues: CASSSSGGAEQYF. DNA of the CDR3: TGTGCCAGCAGCTCCTCCGGGGGTGCCGAGCAGTACTTC.

The V and J genes are TRBV19 and TRBJ2-5; D is uncertain. Germline loops: CDR1 LNHDA, CDR2 SQIVND (reference sequence). Between the trimmed V and J ends, which lost 4 bases and 1 base, there was a span of 10 bases. The CDR3 has 14 residues. The CDR3 protein is CASSSIGSQETQYF. The CDR3 bases are TGTGCCAGTAGTAGTATTGGCAGCCAAGAGACCCAGTACTTC.

This chain connects TRBV14 to TRBJ1-2; 7 bases are a match to TRBD1. CDR1 and CDR2 from the germline V gene are SGHDN and FVKESK. There are 14 residues in the CDR3. With V trimmed by 2 bases and J by 6 bases, 6 bases remained unmatched. CDR3 sequence: CASSQRTGSNGYTF. The CDR3 DNA reads TGTGCCAGCAGCCAACGGACAGGCAGCAATGGCTACACCTTC.

This clonotype was observed at least ten times. This rearrangement joins TRBV24-1 to TRBJ1-4; 7 positions agree with TRBD1. The CDR3 is 17 amino acids. Germline V CDR1 and CDR2: KGHDR, SFDVKD. V was clipped by 6 bases and J by 1 base; unmatched bases: 10. DNA for the CDR3: TGTGCCACCAGTACCTATAACGGGACAGAAACTAATGAAAAACTGTTTTTT. Amino acids: CATSTYNGTETNEKLFF.

V and J are TRBV5-6 and TRBJ1-2, with D perhaps matching TRBD1 (5 bases). Germline values: CDR1 SGHDT, CDR2 YYEEEE. The CDR3 covers 14 residues. V dropped 2 bases and J dropped 6 bases, with 14 bases sitting between them. CDR3 protein: CASSLTPGGHGYTF. The DNA for the CDR3 is TGTGCCAGCAGCTTAACTCCGGGGGGTCATGGCTACACCTTC.